There are many counts of the clone carrying this TCR beta chain. Its antigen remains unknown. RNA transcripts provided the source from which TCR beta CDR3 regions were amplified. First-round RT-PCR with HTBI primers amplified the TCR CDR3 region. Each CDR3 protein gets one entry after TCRdb re-called the multiplex PCR reads with MiXCR. The sample shows 50,000 to 75,000 distinct CDR3 sequences, around 48% of them seen only once. This entry comes from a study of T cells in Graves' hyperthyroidism and ophthalmopathy. Overall study: Peripheral blood sampling occurred at initial diagnosis, before any treatment. General study points: Within blood appeared most thyroid clonotypes that had expanded above 0.001.

Sequenced: blood. This TCR derives from a woman in her 30s with Graves' ophthalmopathy.

CDR3 amino acids: CATGTHNSPLHF. The CDR3 DNA is TGTGCCACCGGGACTCATAATTCACCCCTCCACTTT. V is TRBV3-1 and J is TRBJ1-6; a weak D match, TRBD1 (5 bases). CDR1 LGHDT and CDR2 YNNKEL come from the germline V gene (reference sequence). Between the trimmed V and J ends, which lost 10 bases and 5 bases, there was a span of 9 bases. The CDR3 totals 12 residues.